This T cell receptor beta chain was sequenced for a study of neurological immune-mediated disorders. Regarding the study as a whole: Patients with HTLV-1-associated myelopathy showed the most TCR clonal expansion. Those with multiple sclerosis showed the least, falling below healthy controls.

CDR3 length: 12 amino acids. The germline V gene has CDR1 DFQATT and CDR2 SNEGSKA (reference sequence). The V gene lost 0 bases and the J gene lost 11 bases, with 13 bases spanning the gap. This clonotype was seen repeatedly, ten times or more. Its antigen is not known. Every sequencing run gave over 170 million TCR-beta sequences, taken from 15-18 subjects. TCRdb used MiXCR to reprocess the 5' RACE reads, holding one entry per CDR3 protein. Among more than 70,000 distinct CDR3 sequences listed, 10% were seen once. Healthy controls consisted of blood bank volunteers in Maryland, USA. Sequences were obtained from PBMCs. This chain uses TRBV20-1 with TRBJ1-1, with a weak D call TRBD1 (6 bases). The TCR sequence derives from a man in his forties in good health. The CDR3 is CSARDPGAEAFF. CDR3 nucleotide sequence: TGCAGTGCTAGAGATCCGGGGGCGGAGGCTTTCTTT.